This T cell receptor beta chain was recorded in a study of CD8+ T cells in alopecia areata. Study-level information: Oral tofacitinib, 5 to 10 mg twice daily, was given in an open-label trial.

After isolation, RNA underwent reverse transcription to generate cDNA as the sequencing template. Produced via immunoSEQ multiplex PCR; TCRdb's table is partial and in-frame only. This sample has about 130,000 clones, with roughly 61% found just once. In alopecia areata patients, both lesional scalp punch biopsies and peripheral blood were collected. This receptor was identified in a human donor with alopecia areata. The source material was CD4+ T cells sorted from blood, sampled at week 0.

CDR3 in DNA: TGTGCCAGCAGCTTAGCAGGAGTTCATGGAAACACCATATATTTT. This sequence encodes CASSLAGVHGNTIYF. J is TRBJ1-3 and V is TRBV7-9; D ambiguous. This CDR3 has 15 residues. The V gene's germline CDR1 is SEHNR and CDR2 FQNEAQ (reference sequence). Trimming removed 0 bases from V and 3 bases from J, with 9 bases in between.